Presented here are 19 T cell receptor beta chains from one specimen sequenced in a study of shared clonotypes between healthy human individuals. TCRdb's copy holds only in-frame clones and misses some; the assay was immunoSEQ multiplex PCR. The sample yields about 2.1 million clones, 93% seen once. The naive CD8 fraction comprised CD45RO-negative cells positively selected for CCR7 and excluded terminally differentiated effector memory CD45RA+ cells. Specimen: naive CD8+ T cells from PBMCs. Receptors were obtained from a man between 18 and 35 years old in good health. Some clones in this sample may be carry-over from other donors' samples.

The rearrangement links TRBV7-8 to TRBJ1-5; no firm D call. The CDR3 has 16 residues. The V gene's germline CDR1 is SGHVS and CDR2 FQNEAQ. V lost 0 bases to trimming and J lost 6 bases, with 15 bases between them. This chain's CDR3 is CASSLAVVPGGQPQHF. The CDR3 nucleotides read TGTGCCAGCAGCTTAGCGGTGGTCCCCGGAGGTCAGCCCCAGCATTTT.

Points on this clone: The sample contains more than one DNA sequence encoding this CDR3. The CDR3 spells CASSWTPNTEAFF. CDR3 sequence (DNA): TGTGCCAGCAGTTGGACACCCAACACTGAAGCTTTCTTT. This chain connects TRBV27 to TRBJ1-1; D might be TRBD1 (5 bases). This CDR3 is built from 13 residues. CDR1 and CDR2 (germline): MNHEY, SMNVEV (reference sequence). V lost 4 bases and J lost 2, with 8 bases in between.

This rearrangement joins TRBV10-1 to TRBJ2-7; tentative D call: TRBD2 (5 bases). CDR3 length equals 14 residues. The V gene's germline CDR1 is WNHNN and CDR2 SYGVQD (reference sequence). Trimming removed 6 bases at V and 0 bases at J, with 12 bases between. DNA for the CDR3: TGCGCCAGCAGCCGGACTTCCAGCTCCTACGAGCAGTACTTC. Amino acid sequence: CASSRTSSSYEQYF.

The rearrangement joins TRBV27 to TRBJ2-1, with TRBD2 identical over 11 bases. The V segment lost 8 bases and the J segment 5 bases; nucleotides outside the gene matches: 2. The germline CDR1 and CDR2 sequences are MNHEY and SMNVEV (reference sequence). The CDR3 is 13 residues long. CDR3 residues: CASGTSGNNEQFF. CDR3 nucleotide sequence: TGTGCCAGCGGGACTAGCGGAAACAATGAGCAGTTCTTC.

This chain links TRBV6-1 with TRBJ2-7; 16 bases are shared with TRBD2. CDR1 is MNHNS, CDR2 SASEGT, per germline. The CDR3 length is 18 residues. V dropped 3 bases and J dropped 2; count of bases not matched to a gene: 7. The CDR3 DNA sequence: TGTGCCAGCAGTGATGGGGGACTAGCGGGAGGGCTTCCCTACGAGCAGTACTTC. Its protein is CASSDGGLAGGLPYEQYF.

This clone was seen once. The gene calls are TRBV7-6 and TRBJ2-1; perhaps TRBD2 as D (5 bases). This CDR3 contains 14 residues. The germline V and J ends were trimmed by 8 bases and 2 bases, with 13 bases remaining between them. Germline V lookup: CDR1 SGHVS, CDR2 FNYEAQ. The CDR3 nucleotides are TGTGCCAGCGCCCTGCGGGTACCCTACAATGAGCAGTTCTTC. The encoded protein is CASALRVPYNEQFF.

This rearrangement joins TRBV28 to TRBJ2-3, with a tentative D call TRBD1 (6 bases). The germline CDR1 and CDR2 sequences are MDHEN and SYDVKM. Trimming removed 5 bases at V and 4 bases at J, with 16 bases between. The CDR3 is made up of 15 amino acids. The CDR3 reads CASSRDIEGPDTQYF. Written as DNA, the CDR3 is TGTGCCAGCAGTAGGGACATAGAGGGTCCAGATACGCAGTATTTT.

The chain employs TRBV19 and TRBJ2-1, with TRBD2 identical over 9 bases. This CDR3 is 14 amino acids long. J was trimmed by 5 bases and V by 5 bases; bases with no gene match: 4. The germline V gene has CDR1 LNHDA and CDR2 SQIVND (reference sequence). CDR3 DNA sequence: TGTGCCAGTAGTCTCCGGACTAGCGACAATGAGCAGTTCTTC. Translating gives CASSLRTSDNEQFF.

The chain uses TRBV21-1 and TRBJ2-7; TRBD2 is the table's D call and was not checked against the DNA. TRBV21-1 is termed a pseudogene. This CDR3 is 20 amino acids long. The CDR3 sequence is CASSKGGDGTSGSDSYEQYF. In DNA, the CDR3 is TGTGCCAGCAGCAAAGGGGGGGATGGGACTAGCGGGAGTGACTCCTACGAGCAGTACTTC.

V gene TRBV6-1 combines with J gene TRBJ2-7; D possibly corresponds to TRBD2 (5 bases). Germline CDR1 and CDR2: MNHNS and SASEGT. The V end was cut by 3 bases, the J end by 7 bases, with 13 bases between. This CDR3 has 13 amino acids. The CDR3 DNA follows: TGTGCCAGCAGTGACCGCCAAGTAGCGGAGCAGTACTTC. Translated, it gives CASSDRQVAEQYF.

The chain carries TRBV28 and TRBJ2-1; no definite D call. V lost 6 bases and J 4 bases, leaving 13 bases between the germline ends. From germline, CDR1 is MDHEN and CDR2 SYDVKM. The CDR3 has 14 amino acids. The CDR3 reads CASSPHGVYNEQFF. The DNA for the CDR3 is TGTGCCAGCAGCCCCCATGGGGTATACAATGAGCAGTTCTTC.

This sequence joins TRBV2 and TRBJ1-1; D is uncertain. V gave up 6 bases and J gave up 4 bases, with 18 bases separating them. The CDR3 has 15 amino acids. From germline, CDR1 is SNHLY and CDR2 FYNNEI. CDR3 DNA sequence: TGTGCCAGCAGGGAGGTTGGGAGGTTGGCCACTGAAGCTTTCTTT. It encodes CASREVGRLATEAFF.

The gene calls are TRBV7-9 and TRBJ2-7; TRBD2 matches 11 bases. The V segment lost 5 bases and the J segment 0 bases; nucleotides outside the gene matches: 6. The CDR3 consists of 16 residues. Germline V gene sequence: CDR1 SEHNR, CDR2 FQNEAQ (reference sequence). CDR3 DNA: TGTGCCAGCAGCCGACTTACTAGCGGGAGCTCCTACGAGCAGTACTTC. Translated: CASSRLTSGSSYEQYF. The full variable domain, in which reference TRBV7-9 and TRBJ2-7 provide the parts outside the CDR3, is DTGVSQNPRHKITKRGQNVTFRCDPISEHNRLYWYRQTLGQGPEFLTYFQNEAQLEKSRLLSDRFSAERPKGSFSTLEIQRTEQGDSAMYLCASSRLTSGSSYEQYFGPGTRLTVT.

The chain recombines TRBV28 with TRBJ1-3; D unresolved. Trimming removed 5 bases at V and 0 bases at J, with 11 bases between. There are 15 residues in the CDR3. Germline CDR1 and CDR2: MDHEN and SYDVKM. The CDR3 protein is CASSPGDSSGNTIYF. CDR3 DNA: TGTGCCAGCAGTCCCGGGGATAGCTCTGGAAACACCATATATTTT.

V is TRBV30 and J is TRBJ2-7; D might be TRBD2 (7 bases). V was pared by 0 bases and J by 2 bases, with 14 bases between. Germline loops: CDR1 GTSNPN, CDR2 SVGIG (reference sequence). The CDR3 totals 15 residues. CDR3 region: CAWSVIAGAAYEQYF. DNA of the CDR3: TGTGCCTGGAGTGTAATCGCGGGGGCCGCCTACGAGCAGTACTTC. The whole variable domain, filled in from reference TRBV30 and TRBJ2-7, reads SQTIHQWPATLVQPVGSPLSLECTVEGTSNPNLYWYRQAAGRGLQLLFYSVGIGQISSEVPQNLSASRPQDRQFILSSKKLLLSDSGFYLCAWSVIAGAAYEQYFGPGTRLTVT.

Only one count was recorded for this clone. The chain links TRBV7-8 to TRBJ1-4; no reliable D call. Trimming removed 1 base from V and 4 bases from J, with 16 bases in between. The CDR3 length is 17 residues. Germline CDR1 is SGHVS and CDR2 is FQNEAQ. DNA for the CDR3: TGTGCCAGCAGCTTAGTGGTCCACCGTGACGGTAATGAAAAACTGTTTTTT. Encoded protein: CASSLVVHRDGNEKLFF.

The genes are TRBV4-2 and TRBJ2-4; TRBD1 aligns across 7 bases. The CDR3 contains 17 residues. The J segment lost 0 bases and the V segment lost 2 bases, leaving 7 bases of the junction unmatched. Germline CDR1 reads LGHNA; CDR2 reads YNFKEQ. The CDR3 loop reads CASSQTNRGVAKNIQYF. DNA of the CDR3: TGTGCCAGCAGCCAAACAAACAGGGGAGTAGCCAAAAACATTCAGTACTTC.

A few counts support this clone. The V and J genes are TRBV6-5 and TRBJ1-2, with D possibly TRBD1 on 6 matching bases. CDR3 length equals 15 residues. Germline V CDR1 and CDR2: MNHEY, SVGAGI. Trimming stripped 0 bases from V and 5 bases from J, with 13 bases between. The CDR3 DNA reads TGTGCCAGCAGTTACTCAGGAGACAGGAGATATGGCTACACCTTC. As protein: CASSYSGDRRYGYTF.

This chain joins TRBV7-9 and TRBJ2-7; 8 bases match TRBD2. Germline V lookup: CDR1 SEHNR, CDR2 FQNEAQ (reference sequence). V lost 4 bases and J lost 6; bases outside the gene matches: 5. The CDR3 contains 13 residues. CDR3 in amino acids: CASSSGLAPEQYF. Here the CDR3 DNA reads TGTGCCAGCAGCTCAGGACTAGCCCCCGAGCAGTACTTC.